This is a list of T cell receptor beta chains from one sample in a study of tumor-infiltrating lymphocytes in oesophageal squamous cell carcinoma. TCRdb re-derived calls from the PCR reads in MiXCR, one entry per CDR3 protein. Here the sample spans about 20,000 distinct CDR3 sequences, 35% to 45% being singletons. The source material was esophageal tumor tissue. These receptors were obtained from a male donor with esophageal squamous cell carcinoma. CDR3s include the opening cysteine and the closing phenylalanine or tryptophan. The D gene is left open where the match is weak. The size of a clone is reported for some rows only, either as once, few or many, or as a class for expanded clones.

>TRBJ2-7|TRBV7-8|medium-sized|TRBD1
CASSLKFNTGQGYEQYF
TGTGCCAGCAGCTTAAAATTTAATACAGGACAGGGCTACGAGCAGTACTTC
>TRBJ2-2|TRBV5-1|many|.
CASSPSPGRVTGELFF
TGCGCCAGCAGCCCGTCCCCGGGGCGTGTCACCGGGGAGCTGTTTTTT
>TRBJ2-5|TRBV5-6|many|.
CASSLVRDQRSQETQYF
TGTGCCAGCAGCTTGGTCAGGGATCAGCGGTCCCAAGAGACCCAGTACTTC
>TRBJ2-5|TRBV11-2|many|.
CASTHALGETQYF
TGTGCCAGCACCCACGCTCTAGGGGAGACCCAGTACTTC
>TRBJ2-7|TRBV6-1|medium-sized|TRBD2
CASSEALAGGYEQYF
TGTGCCAGCAGTGAAGCCCTAGCGGGAGGGTACGAGCAGTACTTC
>TRBJ2-7|TRBV6-1|.|.
CASVPGQAYEQYF
TGTGCCAGCGTTCCGGGACAAGCCTACGAGCAGTACTTC
>TRBJ1-4|TRBV7-2|many|.
CASSLAFVQGQLFF
TGTGCCAGCAGCTTAGCGTTTGTGCAAGGACAACTGTTTTTT
>TRBJ2-6|TRBV4-1|few|.
CASSQDPSGANVLTF
TGCGCCAGCAGCCAAGACCCCTCTGGGGCCAACGTCCTGACTTTC
>TRBJ2-5|TRBV7-7|medium-sized|TRBD2
CASSLAGLAGGPRETQYF
TGTGCTAGCAGCTTAGCGGGGCTAGCGGGGGGGCCCAGAGAGACCCAGTACTTC
>TRBJ2-7|TRBV6-8|once|.
CASRATGLEGEQYF
TGTGCCAGCAGGGCGACGGGGCTGGAGGGCGAGCAGTACTTC
>TRBJ2-2|TRBV15|few|TRBD2
CATSRDLAGVEAGELFF
TGTGCCACCAGCAGAGATCTAGCGGGAGTCGAAGCCGGGGAGCTGTTTTTT
>TRBJ1-2|TRBV10-2|many|TRBD1
CASRGDRDGYTF
TGCGCCAGCAGAGGGGACAGGGATGGCTACACCTTC
>TRBJ2-1|TRBV9|.|.
CASSVEWGPNEQFF
TGTGCCAGCAGCGTAGAGTGGGGGCCCAATGAGCAGTTCTTC
>TRBJ2-3|TRBV7-2|once|.
CASSWKQGFLPDTQYF
TGTGCCAGCAGCTGGAAACAGGGTTTTCTCCCAGATACGCAGTATTTT
>TRBJ2-6|TRBV6-4|many|.
CASSDRNRAEWLHLRF
.
>TRBJ2-5|TRBV5-1|many|.
CASSPGRAQETQYF
TGCGCCAGCAGCCCGGGACGGGCACAAGAGACCCAGTACTTC
>TRBJ1-2|TRBV7-6|.|TRBD1
CASSPWDRATFGGYTF
TGTGCCAGCAGCCCCTGGGACAGGGCTACCTTCGGTGGCTACACCTTC
>TRBJ2-1|TRBV7-6|.|.
CASSLGPAGDNEQFF
TGTGCTAGCAGCTTAGGTCCTGCAGGGGACAATGAGCAGTTCTTC
>TRBJ2-2|TRBV19|.|.
CASSKDRGSGRELFF
TGTGCCAGTAGTAAAGACCGGGGGTCGGGAAGGGAGCTGTTTTTT
>TRBJ2-5|TRBV27|.|TRBD2
CASSLLAGGEETQYF
TGTGCCAGCAGTTTACTAGCGGGAGGGGAAGAGACCCAGTACTTC
>TRBJ1-1|TRBV5-1|many|.
CASSTGRAGNTEAFF
TGCGCCAGCAGCACCGGCAGGGCGGGGAACACTGAAGCTTTCTTT
>TRBJ2-1|TRBV7-2|.|TRBD1
CASSPKVWDRAYNEQFF
TGTGCCAGCAGCCCAAAAGTCTGGGACAGGGCATACAATGAGCAGTTCTTC
>TRBJ2-7|TRBV5-3|few|TRBD1
CASSSLDRAIEQYF
TGTGCCAGCAGCTCCCTGGACAGGGCTATCGAGCAGTACTTC
>TRBJ1-3|TRBV18|.|TRBD1
CASSPGQLRGNTIYF
TGTGCCAGCTCACCGGGACAGCTTAGAGGAAACACCATATATTTT
>TRBJ2-7|TRBV7-2|.|.
CASSSSVDPSYEQYF
TGTGCCAGCAGCTCATCTGTCGATCCCTCCTACGAGCAGTACTTC
>TRBJ1-5|TRBV27|.|.
CASSLSVQMAQHF
TGTGCCAGCAGTTTATCCGTACAAATGGCCCAGCATTTT
>TRBJ2-5|TRBV24-1|.|.
CATSGAGAAQETQYF
TGTGCCACCAGTGGGGCGGGGGCCGCACAAGAGACCCAGTACTTC